Listed below are T cell receptor beta chains from one sample, sequenced in a study of cytotoxic CD8 clonotypes in ibrutinib-treated CLL. The protocol was immunoSEQ multiplex PCR, while the TCRdb copy is restricted to in-frame clones and leaves out a portion. This table holds roughly 200,000 clones, approximately 68% found once. Sequenced material: PBMCs, taken after 24 months of ibrutinib treatment. Receptors originate from a human donor with chronic lymphocytic leukemia. Each CDR3 is given with its conserved first and last residue. The D gene is left open where the match is weak. The size of a clone is reported for some rows only, either as once, few or many, or as a class for expanded clones.

j_call d_call v_call clone_size cdr3_nt cdr3_aa
TRBJ2-1 . TRBV19 . TGTGCCAGTAGTCAACAACAGGGTCTGGATGAGCAGTTCTTC CASSQQQGLDEQFF
TRBJ1-2 . TRBV20-1 . TGCAGTGCTAGAGAGGGACGCGGCACCTTC CSAREGRGTF
TRBJ1-4 TRBD1 TRBV7-6 few TGTGCCAGCAGCTTAGATGAGGACAGGGTTCTAGCTAATGAAAAACTGTTTTTT CASSLDEDRVLANEKLFF
TRBJ1-5 . TRBV5-6 . TGTGCCAGCAGCTTGGGGCCAGGGTACAATCAGCCCCAGCATTTT CASSLGPGYNQPQHF
TRBJ2-1 TRBD2 TRBV4-2 . TGTGCCAGCAGCCGAGTAACTAGCGGGAGTTACAATGAGCAGTTCTTC CASSRVTSGSYNEQFF
TRBJ2-7 TRBD2 TRBV9 . TGTGCCAGCAGCGGTGGACTAGCGGGAGCCTACGAGCAGTACTTC CASSGGLAGAYEQYF
TRBJ1-1 TRBD1 TRBV5-1 . TGCGCCAGCAGCTTGGACGGGACAGGAACTACAAGGGCTTTCTTT CASSLDGTGTTRAFF
TRBJ2-7 . TRBV6-5 . TGTGCCAGCAGTCTCATCAGGAGCTCCTACGAGCAGTACTTC CASSLIRSSYEQYF
TRBJ1-4 . TRBV11-2 . TGTGCCAGCAGCTTAGGAGGGCTAGGTGAAAAACTGTTTTTT CASSLGGLGEKLFF
TRBJ2-7 . TRBV2 . TGTGCCAGCAGTCCTCCGTGGGGTTACTACGAGCAGTACTTC CASSPPWGYYEQYF
TRBJ2-1 TRBD2 TRBV11-2 . TGTGCCAGCAGCTTCCTAGGCGGGAGTCTGGTTGAGCAGTTCTTC CASSFLGGSLVEQFF
TRBJ2-5 TRBD1 TRBV18 . TGTGCCAGCTCACGGGACAGGGGTGTTGGAGAGACCCAGTACTTC CASSRDRGVGETQYF
TRBJ2-1 TRBD2 TRBV11-3 . TGTGCCAGCAGCTTGCGGCTAGCGGGAAACAATGAGCAGTTCTTC CASSLRLAGNNEQFF
TRBJ1-5 . TRBV9 . TGTGCCAGCTCTTTGGGACCTAGCAATCAGCCCCAGCATTTT CASSLGPSNQPQHF
TRBJ2-7 TRBD2 TRBV27 . TGTGCCAGCAGTTTAGGCGGGAGGCCTACCTACGAGCAGTACTTC CASSLGGRPTYEQYF
TRBJ2-2 . TRBV6-5 . TGTGCCAGCGAATCCGGGGAGCTGTTTTTT CASESGELFF
TRBJ2-7 . TRBV5-1 . TGCGCCAGCAGCATGGGACGTCGAGGGGGCGAGCAGTACTTC CASSMGRRGGEQYF
TRBJ2-7 . TRBV30 . TGTGCCTGGAGTTCGTACACGGGAAGTAAGCGCGAGCAGTACTTC CAWSSYTGSKREQYF
TRBJ1-4 TRBD1 TRBV5-6 . TGTGCCAGCAGCTGGAGAACCGGGACAGGGGAAAAACTGTTTTTT CASSWRTGTGEKLFF
TRBJ2-7 TRBD1 TRBV10-3 . TGTGCCATCAGGGCGAGGGTTGGACAGGGGGACTACGAGCAGTACTTC CAIRARVGQGDYEQYF
TRBJ1-2 TRBD1 TRBV25-1 once TGTGCCAGCCGAAAGGACAGGCCGGATAACTATGGCTACACCTTC CASRKDRPDNYGYTF
TRBJ2-2 . TRBV28 few TGTGCCAGCAAGGGGGGGTTTTCCGGGGAGCTGTTTTTT CASKGGFSGELFF
TRBJ1-1 . TRBV5-1 . TGCGCCAGCAGCTTTCGACAAGGGAACACTGAAGCTTTCTTT CASSFRQGNTEAFF
TRBJ1-6 . TRBV28 . TGTGCCAGCAGCCGGGTTGAGGATTCACCCCTCCACTTT CASSRVEDSPLHF
TRBJ1-2 . TRBV30 . TGTGCCTGGAGTAATTGGAGAATTTGGTACACCTTC CAWSNWRIWYTF
TRBJ2-1 . TRBV19 . TGTGCCAGTAGTAGTAGAGGGAATTACAATGAGCAGTTCTTC CASSSRGNYNEQFF